This entry concerns a single T cell receptor beta chain. It has no known antigen specificity. Base qualities are not recorded, but no much larger clone differs from it by a single base. The sample originates from a study of PD-L1 blockade in urothelial cancer (dated by TCRdb to 2016 to 2017). At the level of the whole study: All patients started therapy in about 2014 and received atezolizumab 1,200 mg intravenously every 3 weeks. About nine tenths of the roughly 29 patients were males with bladder-origin urothelial cancer, and about 60% of the roughly 29 reported a prior smoking history. Patients had an ECOG performance status of 0 or 1 and had received between 0 and 3 prior chemotherapy regimens. Blood samples were analyzed at 3 weeks after treatment start (second dose) and at 6 weeks after treatment start. A median of roughly 140,000 T cells and roughly 80,000 unique TCRs was obtained from blood samples, and a median clonality of 0.080 was observed. Somatic, immune and clinical correlates of response to PD-L1 blockade with atezolizumab in urothelial cancer were the focus of an exploratory multi-omic analysis. Pretreatment tumor samples and matched peripheral blood, collected serially before and after atezolizumab treatment, underwent TCR sequencing. Durable clinical benefit meant progression-free survival longer than 6 months, and TCR features were also tested against progression-free and overall survival. In the same patients, whole exome sequencing and RNA sequencing of pretreatment tumors were performed in addition to TCR sequencing. Durable clinical benefit was achieved by nine patients but not by the remaining 20. Twenty-nine patients had pretreatment blood TCR-seq, roughly 24 had at least one posttreatment blood collection, and roughly 24 had tumor TCR-seq. General findings and caveats noted by the study authors: Because of the small sample size (n ≈ 29) and the many exploratory analyses performed, the results are intended to be regarded as hypothesis-generating. A pretreatment peripheral blood TCR clonality below the median was linked to improved progression-free and overall survival. Among patients with durable benefit, tumor-associated TCR clones showed greater expansion in peripheral blood 3 weeks after treatment started (n ≈ 21, p = 0.022).

V loses 6 bases at its end and J loses 2 bases; junction bases beyond the gene matches: 5. The CDR3 has 15 amino acids, counting the end cysteine and phenylalanine. The CDR3 DNA has 45 bases and is translated from base 1. The CDR1 and CDR2 encoded by the germline V gene (reference sequence) are SEHNR and FQNEAQ. A total of under 35 patients with locally advanced or metastatic urothelial carcinoma, treated at Memorial Sloan Kettering on a trial protocol, made up the cohort. Peripheral blood mononuclear cells were collected from each patient pretreatment and during treatment, giving between 1 and 8 total time points per patient. The Qiagen DNeasy Blood extraction kit was used to purify genomic DNA from total PBMCs and tumor samples. PBMCs were collected pretreatment and during treatment and were isolated and stored as previously described. Synthetic TCR analog templates were spiked into each PCR to estimate absolute template abundance from read counts. The immunoSEQ assay was used to amplify TCRbeta CDR3 regions from genomic DNA with bias-controlled V and J gene primers. Sequencing of rearranged TCRbeta segments was performed at approximately 20X coverage. The paper's processing steps were these. Sequencing errors were corrected by clustering, and CDR3s were annotated against IMGT so that V, D and J genes could be assigned. Downstream analyses used only productive TCRbeta rearrangements, leaving out any out-of-frame or stop-codon sequences. Clonality was computed as one minus Shannon entropy normalized by the log of the number of unique productive sequences. Fisher's exact test with Benjamini-Hochberg correction, using a cutoff of adjusted p below 0.01, was how clones that differed between time points or between blood and tumor were identified. Here the immuneACCESS table is served through TCRdb, limited to in-frame sequences with V and J called. Missing clones are a known gap in these copies; in checked studies unresolved V genes cover under half, and the rest lacks a known reason. That table gives V, J and clone size, and the DNA gave D and trimming. The sample data list more than 35,000 clones, and 90% of these were observed just once. In total, the top ten clones hold about 9% of the sample.

The sequence links TRBV7-9 to TRBJ2-1, with 9 central nucleotides matching TRBD2. This sequence originates from a man between 65 and 85 years old with urothelial cancer. The sequences come from PBMCs, collected around atezolizumab (anti-PD-L1) treatment. Read as DNA, the sequence is TGTGCCAGCAGGGTAGCGGGAGATGCCTACAATGAGCAGTTCTTC. Its protein is CASRVAGDAYNEQFF.